The present T cell receptor beta chain was sequenced within a study of T cell repertoires in cytomegalovirus infection. Study observations and caveats: Dominating the ex vivo response were TCR beta clonotypes that were CMV-specific and HLA-C-restricted.

Between the trimmed V and J ends, which lost 5 bases and 5 bases, there was a span of 9 bases. CDR3 length: 12 amino acids. CDR1 SEHNR and CDR2 FQNEAQ come from the germline V gene (reference sequence). This clonotype was found many times. Its specificity is not known. TCRdb re-analysed the reads in MiXCR, keeping a single row per CDR3 protein. The sample has about 260,000 distinct CDR3 sequences; approximately 13% are singletons. This rearrangement joins TRBV7-9 to TRBJ1-2; D is unclear. Sequencing was performed on PBMCs. This receptor was identified in a human donor in good health (CMV status not recorded). Some clones in this sample may be carry-over from other donors' samples. The CDR3 DNA reads as TGTGCCAGCAGCCGAGATGGGTATGGCTACACCTTC. It yields the protein CASSRDGYGYTF.